This entry is about one T cell receptor (beta chain). Its antigen remains unknown. Vbeta (60) and Jbeta (13) primers were used in the PCR. Assay used: immunoSEQ multiplex PCR; TCRdb lists only in-frame clones, some missing. The sample table includes 150,000 to 200,000 clones. The V gene lost 6 bases and the J gene lost 0 bases, with 9 bases spanning the gap. The germline V gene encodes CDR1 SNHLY and CDR2 FYNNEI. The CDR3 loop spans 15 amino acids. This specimen comes from a study of cytomegalovirus exposure and HLA in healthy donors. Study-wide results and limits: Association of 15,000 to 20,000 TCR beta sequences with HLA alleles was found at 0.05 false discovery rate in a later analysis.

The specimen was PBMCs. The V and J genes are TRBV2 and TRBJ1-6; D unclear. The sequence derives from an older woman in good health and CMV-seronegative. This CDR3 reads CASSISSSYNSPLHF. CDR3 nucleotide sequence: TGTGCCAGCAGCATATCGAGCTCCTATAATTCACCCCTCCACTTT.